These 4 T cell receptor beta chains came from one sample sequenced in a study of cytomegalovirus exposure and HLA in healthy donors. The PCR ran on 60 Vbeta and 13 Jbeta primers. Clones were sequenced by immunoSEQ multiplex PCR, and TCRdb holds only the in-frame ones, with some missing. Here the sample spans some 150,000 clones, 76% being singletons. The sample was PBMCs. The receptors derive from a woman aged 40 to 50 in good health and CMV-seronegative.

The chain is built from TRBV4-2 and TRBJ2-3; D ambiguous. CDR1 is LGHNA, CDR2 YNFKEQ, per germline. This CDR3 spans 14 amino acids. The V end was cut by 0 bases, the J end by 4 bases, with 8 bases between. Written as DNA, the CDR3 is TGTGCCAGCAGCCAAGATCTTAAGCCAGATACGCAGTATTTT. Translating it yields CASSQDLKPDTQYF.

This clone was recorded a few times. The V call is TRBV6-5, the J call TRBJ2-7; D may be TRBD2 (6 bases). Germline-derived CDR1 and CDR2 are MNHEY and SVGAGI. CDR3 size: 13 residues. Trimming took 0 bases from V and 12 from J, leaving 15 bases between them. CDR3 residues: CASSYSVRGGLYF. Here the CDR3 DNA reads TGTGCCAGCAGTTACTCGGTCCGAGGAGGGCTGTACTTC.

The chain carries TRBV6-5 and TRBJ2-5; no firm D call. The J call may be wrong; the DNA end is better matched by TRBJ2-7. The germline CDR1 and CDR2 sequences are MNHEY and SVGAGI. This CDR3 has 13 amino acids. Here the CDR3 reads CASSLYTTYEQYF. For the CDR3, the DNA is TGTGCCAGCAGTTTGTACACTACCTACGAGCAGTACTTC.

V and J are TRBV9 and TRBJ2-3; TRBD2 agrees at 7 bases. Per the germline V gene, CDR1 is SGDLS and CDR2 is YYNGEE. J gave up 4 bases and V 0 bases, and 5 bases lay outside the gene matches. CDR3 length: 15 residues. The CDR3 nucleotides are TGTGCCAGCAGCGTAGGGGACTACAGTGCAGATACGCAGTATTTT. It is translated as CASSVGDYSADTQYF. The full variable domain, rest sourced from reference TRBV9 and TRBJ2-3, is DSGVTQTPKHLITATGQRVTLRCSPRSGDLSVYWYQQSLDQGLQFLIQYYNGEERAKGNILERFSAQQFPDLHSELNLSSLELGDSALYFCASSVGDYSADTQYFGPGTRLTVL.